Shown below are 32 T cell receptor beta chains from a single sample sequenced in a study of PD-1 blockade in classical Hodgkin lymphoma. The patients all showed relapse after autologous stem cell transplantation, while their brentuximab vedotin exposure varied. Generated by immunoSEQ multiplex PCR, the TCRdb table keeps only in-frame clones and is missing some. The sample lists 39,000 or so clones, roughly nine tenths occurring once. The sequencing here drew on peripheral blood mononuclear cells (PBMCs), taken before the second cycle of nivolumab. The source of these receptors is a human donor with classical Hodgkin lymphoma.

The CDR3 reads CASSLIYGREPGNEQFF. CDR3 sequence (DNA): TGTGCCAGCAGCTTGATTTATGGGCGGGAGCCGGGGAATGAGCAGTTCTTC. The rearrangement links TRBV5-6 to TRBJ2-1; 7 nucleotides align to TRBD2. The trim removed 1 base at V and 7 bases at J, leaving 14 bases unmatched. The germline V gene has CDR1 SGHDT and CDR2 YYEEEE. The CDR3 has 17 residues.

CDR3 DNA: TGTGCCAGCAGCCACCCTACAGGGAACACTGAAGCTTTCTTT. Translated, it gives CASSHPTGNTEAFF. This chain links TRBV6-5 with TRBJ1-1, with D maybe TRBD1 (5 bases). In germline, CDR1 is MNHEY, CDR2 SVGAGI. The CDR3 is 14 residues long. With 6 bases removed from V and 1 base from J, the gap between germline ends came to 12 bases.

This clone has a handful of counts. The genes are TRBV4-3 and TRBJ1-1, with TRBD1 as a possible D gene (5 bases). Per germline, CDR1 LGHNA and CDR2 YSLEER. This CDR3 has 15 amino acids. V was cut by 0 bases and J by 0 bases, with 8 bases left in between. CDR3 coding DNA: TGCGCCAGCAGCCAAGAAACAGGTATGAACACTGAAGCTTTCTTT. Translation: CASSQETGMNTEAFF.

This rearrangement joins TRBV19 to TRBJ2-7, with TRBD1 matching over 7 bases. The CDR3 is 15 residues long. Trimming removed 5 bases from V and 6 bases from J; junction bases left unmatched: 13. Germline V gives CDR1 LNHDA, CDR2 SQIVND (reference sequence). DNA of the CDR3: TGTGCCAGTAGTCTCAAAGCCGGGACAGCGAGCGAGCAGTACTTC. As protein: CASSLKAGTASEQYF.

The CDR3 loop reads CASSQEETQYF. The CDR3 DNA is TGTGCCAGCAGCCAGGAAGAGACCCAGTACTTC. The V call is TRBV14, the J call TRBJ2-5; D gene unclear. Per germline, CDR1 SGHDN and CDR2 FVKESK. The CDR3 covers 11 residues. V shed 3 bases and J shed 3 bases, with 2 bases lying between them.

The V gene is TRBV10-3, the J gene TRBJ2-7; 7 bases are a match to TRBD2. CDR3 length equals 14 residues. In germline, CDR1 is ENHRY, CDR2 SYGVKD. With 3 bases clipped from V and 4 bases from J, the junction kept 6 bases outside the gene matches. This CDR3 is CAISDPREGYEQYF. The CDR3 coding sequence is TGTGCCATCAGTGATCCCAGGGAGGGGTACGAGCAGTACTTC.

The V and J genes are TRBV6-1 and TRBJ2-4, with D perhaps matching TRBD1 (6 bases). The V gene's germline CDR1 is MNHNS and CDR2 SASEGT. CDR3 size: 14 residues. V lost 2 bases, J lost 12 bases, and 17 bases lay in between. The CDR3 nucleotides read TGTGCCAGCAGTGAAATGTTTAGGGACACGCCTCAGTACTTC. Translation gives CASSEMFRDTPQYF.

The chain links TRBV6-5 to TRBJ2-7; a possible D gene is TRBD2 (6 bases). V was pared by 5 bases and J by 3 bases, with 14 bases between. Germline lookup yields CDR1 MNHEY and CDR2 SVGAGI. This CDR3 spans 14 amino acids. The CDR3: CASSPWGVSYEQYF. In nucleotides, the CDR3 is TGTGCCAGCAGTCCCTGGGGGGTGAGCTACGAGCAGTACTTC.

This sequence joins TRBV28 and TRBJ1-4, with D perhaps TRBD1 (5 bases). This CDR3 spans 12 amino acids. The germline gives CDR1 MDHEN, CDR2 SYDVKM. V lost 6 bases and J lost 6, with 8 bases in between. CDR3 sequence: CASSREYEKLFF. The DNA of the CDR3 is TGTGCCAGCAGCAGGGAGTATGAAAAACTGTTTTTT.

Comment on this clone: At the DNA level, this CDR3 is encoded by other sequences in the same sample as well. The V gene is TRBV28, the J gene TRBJ1-2; 9 bases map to TRBD1. Trimming cost V 2 bases and J 5 bases; bases outside gene matches: 0. Germline V CDR1 and CDR2: MDHEN, SYDVKM. CDR3 length equals 13 residues. The DNA for the CDR3 is TGTGCCAGCAGTTTAGGACAGGGGTATGGCTACACCTTC. Its translation is CASSLGQGYGYTF.

This clone showed up just once. The V gene is TRBV19, the J gene TRBJ1-2; D unclear. The CDR3 has 15 amino acids. V lost 2 bases and J lost 0, with 10 bases in between. CDR1 is LNHDA and CDR2 is SQIVND in the germline V gene (reference sequence). CDR3 DNA sequence: TGTGCCAGTAGTATATCCCCCACAGCTAACTATGGCTACACCTTC. It translates to CASSISPTANYGYTF. The variable domain in full, completed from reference TRBV19 and TRBJ1-2, reads DGGITQSPKYLFRKEGQNVTLSCEQNLNHDAMYWYRQDPGQGLRLIYYSQIVNDFQKGDIAEGYSVSREKKESFPLTVTSAQKNPTAFYLCASSISPTANYGYTFGSGTRLTVV.

The V gene is TRBV2, the J gene TRBJ2-7, with D tentatively TRBD1 (5 bases). CDR1 and CDR2 (germline): SNHLY, FYNNEI. The CDR3 spans 14 residues. V was shortened by 6 bases and J by 3 bases, with 15 bases between the two germline ends. The CDR3: CASRKDRQLYEQYF. The CDR3 DNA follows: TGTGCCAGCAGAAAAGACAGACAACTCTACGAGCAGTACTTC.

The chain has TRBV5-1 and TRBJ1-1; 10 bases line up with TRBD1. V dropped 4 bases and J dropped 6; count of bases not matched to a gene: 6. Germline values: CDR1 SGHRS, CDR2 YFSETQ. The CDR3 loop spans 14 amino acids. This chain's CDR3 is CASSVTGTGAEAFF. The CDR3 DNA follows: TGCGCCAGCAGCGTCACCGGGACAGGGGCTGAAGCTTTCTTT.

The chain links TRBV7-9 to TRBJ2-1, with D tentatively TRBD1 or TRBD2 (7 bases each). V lost 7 bases and J lost 6, with 22 bases in between. The CDR3 totals 16 residues. Germline assignment: CDR1 SEHNR and CDR2 FQNEAQ (reference sequence). The CDR3, as DNA: TGTGCCAGCACCCAACAGGGGACTATACCTACCAATGAGCAGTTCTTC. This codes for CASTQQGTIPTNEQFF. The full variable domain, in which reference TRBV7-9 and TRBJ2-1 provide the parts outside the CDR3, is DTGVSQNPRHKITKRGQNVTFRCDPISEHNRLYWYRQTLGQGPEFLTYFQNEAQLEKSRLLSDRFSAERPKGSFSTLEIQRTEQGDSAMYLCASTQQGTIPTNEQFFGPGTRLTVL.

The rearrangement joins TRBV29-1 to TRBJ2-7; TRBD1 matches 7 bases. The CDR3 covers 12 residues. Germline values: CDR1 SQVTM, CDR2 ANQGSEA. After removal of 6 bases from V and 3 bases from J, the junction contained 5 bases not matched to a gene. The CDR3 here is CSVGRDSYEQYF. DNA of the CDR3: TGCAGCGTAGGCCGGGACAGCTACGAGCAGTACTTC.

The chain has TRBV2 and TRBJ2-3, with 13 bases that match TRBD2. Unmatched junction bases numbered 6, after V lost 1 base and J lost 8 bases. The V gene's germline CDR1 is SNHLY and CDR2 FYNNEI. This CDR3 is built from 16 residues. Here the CDR3 reads CASSEVTSGGHGTQYF. As DNA, the CDR3 is TGTGCCAGCAGTGAAGTGACTAGCGGGGGGCACGGTACGCAGTATTTT.

This clone was counted a few times. The chain couples TRBV28 to TRBJ2-1, with TRBD1 matching 8 bases. Trimming removed 6 bases from V and 0 bases from J; junction bases left unmatched: 19. Germline values: CDR1 MDHEN, CDR2 SYDVKM. CDR3 length: 20 amino acids. The CDR3 region is CASSPNLIRDRSSSYNEQFF. For the CDR3, the DNA is TGTGCCAGCAGCCCTAACCTGATCCGGGACAGGAGTAGCTCCTACAATGAGCAGTTCTTC. The full variable domain, in which reference TRBV28 and TRBJ2-1 provide the parts outside the CDR3, is DVKVTQSSRYLVKRTGEKVFLECVQDMDHENMFWYRQDPGLGLRLIYFSYDVKMKEKGDIPEGYSVSREKKERFSLILESASTNQTSMYLCASSPNLIRDRSSSYNEQFFGPGTRLTVL.

CDR3 loop: CASTTGQRNSEAFF. The DNA of the CDR3 is TGTGCCAGCACCACGGGACAGAGAAATTCTGAAGCTTTCTTT. The chain employs TRBV7-2 and TRBJ1-1; TRBD1 matches 7 bases. Germline CDR1 SGHTA, CDR2 FQGNSA. With 7 bases clipped from V and 6 bases from J, the junction kept 11 bases outside the gene matches. The CDR3 spans 14 residues.

The chain is built from TRBV2 and TRBJ2-5, with D tentatively TRBD2 (6 bases). Trimming cost V 8 bases and J 0 bases, with 10 bases left between them. This CDR3 has 13 residues. CDR1 and CDR2 (germline): SNHLY, FYNNEI. CDR3 DNA: TGTGCCAGCCATGGGGGGTACCAAGAGACCCAGTACTTC. As protein: CASHGGYQETQYF.

The CDR3 nucleotides are TGTGCCAGTAGAGTCAGCGGGGGCCGGGCAGATACGCAGTATTTT. Protein sequence: CASRVSGGRADTQYF. J is TRBJ2-3 and V is TRBV19; 8 positions match TRBD2. The CDR3 runs to 15 residues. V was pared by 6 bases and J by 4 bases, with 9 bases of the junction left unmatched. In germline, CDR1 is LNHDA, CDR2 SQIVND (reference sequence).

This sequence joins TRBV27 and TRBJ2-7, with D unresolved. This CDR3 contains 14 residues. Germline CDR1 and CDR2: MNHEY and SMNVEV (reference sequence). The V end lost 6 bases, the J end lost 2 bases, and 14 bases lay between the germline ends. The CDR3 loop reads CASSPLYGPYEQYF. Written as DNA, the CDR3 is TGTGCCAGCAGCCCCCTTTATGGGCCCTACGAGCAGTACTTC.

The chain employs TRBV5-1 and TRBJ1-1; 8 bases match TRBD1. V lost 3 bases to trimming and J lost 1 base; unmatched junction nucleotides: 2. The CDR3 runs to 14 residues. Germline CDR1 SGHRS, CDR2 YFSETQ. CDR3 amino acids: CASSSGQGNTEAFF. CDR3 in DNA: TGCGCCAGCAGCTCCGGACAGGGGAACACTGAAGCTTTCTTT.

This clone was detected only once. The CDR3, as DNA: TGTGCCAGCAGCTCCGGGACTAGCTCCTACAATGAGCAGTTCTTC. Translation: CASSSGTSSYNEQFF. The J gene is TRBJ2-1, the V gene TRBV13, with TRBD2 identical over 8 bases. The CDR3 loop spans 15 amino acids. CDR1 is PRHDT and CDR2 is FYEKMQ in the germline V gene (reference sequence). Unmatched junction bases numbered 2, after V lost 4 bases and J lost 0 bases.

The chain carries TRBV29-1 and TRBJ1-1; D not certain. Trimming removed 1 base at V and 1 base at J, with 10 bases between. Germline-derived CDR1 and CDR2 are SQVTM and ANQGSEA. The CDR3 extends over 14 amino acids. The CDR3 DNA reads TGCAGCGTTGAAGGGGCTGAAGGGAACACTGAAGCTTTCTTT. Protein: CSVEGAEGNTEAFF.

This clone was seen a few times. The V gene is TRBV7-6, the J gene TRBJ2-1, with D perhaps matching TRBD2 (6 bases). CDR1 SGHVS and CDR2 FNYEAQ come from the germline V gene. The CDR3 sequence is 13 residues long. V gave up 5 bases and J gave up 7 bases, with 12 bases separating them. This CDR3 reads CASSQRGRNEQFF. CDR3 in DNA: TGTGCCAGCAGCCAACGGGGGAGGAATGAGCAGTTCTTC.

CDR3 amino acids: CASTLAGGGYF. CDR3 sequence (DNA): TGTGCCAGCACCCTAGCGGGGGGTGGGTATTTT. The V and J genes are TRBV2 and TRBJ2-3; 11 nucleotides align to TRBD2. Trimming took 7 bases from V and 14 from J; bases not matched to a gene: 5. The CDR3 is made up of 11 amino acids. Looked up from germline, CDR1 is SNHLY and CDR2 is FYNNEI.

The V and J genes are TRBV7-2 and TRBJ2-7, with no clear D. The V end lost 1 base, the J end lost 3 bases, and 7 bases lay between the germline ends. The CDR3 loop spans 13 amino acids. Germline CDR1 is SGHTA and CDR2 is FQGNSA. The CDR3 coding sequence is TGTGCCAGCAGCTTAGAATCCGACTACGAGCAGTACTTC. Encoded protein: CASSLESDYEQYF.

This clone was seen once. The CDR3 nucleotides read TGTGCCAGCAGCTTAGCAGTTGGACTAGAGGACACAGATACGCAGTATTTT. Translation: CASSLAVGLEDTDTQYF. The chain is built from TRBV7-9 and TRBJ2-3, with TRBD2 matching 7 bases. V was pared by 0 bases and J by 2 bases, with 8 bases of the junction left unmatched. The CDR3 runs 17 residues. The germline V gene encodes CDR1 SEHNR and CDR2 FQNEAQ (reference sequence).

The chain carries TRBV7-6 and TRBJ2-2; D ambiguous. Germline CDR1 reads SGHVS; CDR2 reads FNYEAQ. The V and J ends lost 5 bases and 0 bases respectively, with 4 bases between them. This CDR3 region has 13 residues. The CDR3 is CASSIANTGELFF. CDR3 in DNA: TGTGCCAGCAGCATCGCGAACACCGGGGAGCTGTTTTTT.

This clone was found once. The J gene is TRBJ2-3, the V gene TRBV18; perhaps D is TRBD1 or TRBD2 (5 bases each). V lost 2 bases and J lost 3, with 12 bases in between. This CDR3 comprises 15 residues. Germline lookup yields CDR1 KGHSH and CDR2 LQKENI. CDR3 sequence reads: CASSPAARETDTQYF. CDR3 bases: TGTGCCAGCTCACCAGCGGCCAGGGAGACAGATACGCAGTATTTT.

The chain uses TRBV5-4 and TRBJ1-6; TRBD1 aligns across 9 bases. Germline loops: CDR1 SGHNT, CDR2 YYREEE (reference sequence). V gave up 5 bases and J gave up 9 bases; unmatched junction bases: 3. This CDR3 has 13 residues. CDR3: CASRGDRASPLHF. In DNA, the CDR3 is TGTGCCAGCAGGGGGGACAGGGCTTCACCCCTCCACTTT.

This clone was observed once. V and J are TRBV27 and TRBJ2-1; 9 bases match TRBD1. The CDR3 spans 14 residues. The V gene end was trimmed by 5 bases and the J gene end by 9 bases; junction bases not matched to a gene: 8. The germline CDR1 and CDR2 sequences are MNHEY and SMNVEV (reference sequence). CDR3 amino acids: CASSIPGQGSEQFF. The CDR3 DNA is TGTGCCAGCAGTATCCCGGGACAGGGAAGTGAGCAGTTCTTC.